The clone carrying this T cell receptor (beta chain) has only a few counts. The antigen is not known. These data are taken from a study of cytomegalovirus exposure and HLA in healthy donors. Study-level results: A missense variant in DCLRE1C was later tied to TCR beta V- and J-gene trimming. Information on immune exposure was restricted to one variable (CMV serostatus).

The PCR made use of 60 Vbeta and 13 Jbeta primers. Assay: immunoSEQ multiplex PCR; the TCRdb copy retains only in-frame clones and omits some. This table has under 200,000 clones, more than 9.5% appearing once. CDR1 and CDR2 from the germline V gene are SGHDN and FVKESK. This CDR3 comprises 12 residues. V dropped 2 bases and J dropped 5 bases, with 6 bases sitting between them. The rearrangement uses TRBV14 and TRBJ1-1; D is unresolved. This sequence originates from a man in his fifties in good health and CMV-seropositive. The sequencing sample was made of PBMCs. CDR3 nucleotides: TGTGCCAGCAGCCAACGGAGGACTGAAGCTTTCTTT. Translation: CASSQRRTEAFF.